Included here is one T cell receptor (beta chain) sequence, with context. What antigen it recognizes has not been identified. Base qualities are not at hand, and no much larger clone is one base apart. Receptor libraries were prepared by the immunoSEQ multiplex PCR assay. An external provider performed TCRbeta CDR3 sequencing as a commercial service. Processing in the source paper ran as follows. The analyses used productive nucleotide sequences together with amino acid sequences obtained by in silico translation. Diversity was measured with Renyi entropy across alpha values, using the median of 200 repeated subsamples to equalise sample size. Pairwise repertoire distance was calculated as one minus the Chao-modified Jaccard index to correct for under-sampling and was used for clustering. Frequency-weighted overlap with synovial clonotypes was computed over 200 sample sizes, 200 draws without replacement each, and reported at the smaller sample's size. The clones in this table, taken by TCRdb from immuneACCESS, are in-frame only. Not every clone is retained; where verified, under half of the shortfall comes from an unresolved V gene, and the cause of the rest is unknown. V, J and clone size are taken as reported in that table, and D and trimming were inferred from the DNA itself. The sample data list about 32,000 clones, and roughly 95% of these were observed just once. The ten largest clones take up 0.68% of the sample.

The sample originates from a study of circulating and synovial CD4+ cells in juvenile arthritis (dated by TCRdb to 2013 to 2014). Regarding the complete study: Within each patient, the TCRbeta CDR3 repertoires of synovial CD4 T cells, bulk blood CD4 T cells and circulating HLA-DR+ CD4 T cells were compared. The goal of repertoire sequencing was to confirm that a circulating synovial-like CD4 T cell subset was enriched in synovial clonotypes. The investigation overall reported the following: Circulating pathogenic-like lymphocytes were found to cluster with synovial T cells, and a substantially higher fraction of CDR3 sequences was shared with synovium by circulating pathogenic-like lymphocytes than by bulk blood. Traditional Vbeta family usage analysis did not detect the difference between circulating pathogenic-like lymphocytes and bulk blood T cells. Lower diversity was observed in synovial and circulating pathogenic-like lymphocyte repertoires than in bulk blood CD4 repertoires, and some CPL samples were found to be as oligoclonal as synovium. Because overlap with synovium was found to increase with sequencing depth, the full repertoire overlap was likely underestimated by the measured shared-clonotype fractions. Because CPL samples and bulk blood CD4 samples differed in T cell genome counts by at least an order of magnitude, sample-size effects were addressed.

The sequenced samples came from patients who had active juvenile idiopathic arthritis. Right after thawing, the cells went straight into sorting, and Live/Dead Fixable Near-IR Stain was used to exclude dead cells. What was sequenced was CD4+ T cells from blood. The source is a human donor with juvenile idiopathic arthritis.

The DNA is as follows: TGTGCCAGCTCACCTGGGACTAGCGTTTACGAGCAGTACTTC. Its protein is CASSPGTSVYEQYF. The chain links TRBV18 with TRBJ2-7; TRBD2 agrees with 10 junctional bases. V trim: 3 bases; J trim: 4 bases; unmatched bases: 3. Taken from the germline V gene, the CDR1 and CDR2 loops are KGHSH and LQKENI. The cysteine opens and the phenylalanine closes a CDR3 of 14 amino acids. The kept DNA is CDR3 alone, 42 bases in frame from the first base.